This entry lists 32 T cell receptor beta chains sequenced from one sample in a study of blood T cell repertoires in COVID-19. Profiled with immunoSEQ multiplex PCR; TCRdb holds only in-frame clones, not every one. This table has approximately 310,000 clones, about 87% appearing once. The sequenced sample was peripheral blood. The receptors originated from a woman aged 45-59 years who had recovered from COVID-19.

The gene calls are TRBV6-4 and TRBJ2-3; a weak D match, TRBD2 (6 bases). The germline gives CDR1 MRHNA, CDR2 SNTAGT. Trimming shortened V by 0 bases and J by 1 base, and 8 bases separated the two germline ends. This CDR3 has 15 residues. The CDR3 coding sequence is TGTGCCAGCAGTGACTCAGGCGGGGGCACAGATACGCAGTATTTT. It is translated as CASSDSGGGTDTQYF.

The chain carries TRBV5-1 and TRBJ2-1; 9 bases fit TRBD2. The CDR3 consists of 16 residues. With V trimmed by 4 bases and J by 3 bases, 8 bases remained unmatched. Germline lookup yields CDR1 SGHRS and CDR2 YFSETQ. The CDR3 DNA reads as TGCGCCAGCAGCCCCGGTCCTAGCGGGATCTACAATGAGCAGTTCTTC. It encodes CASSPGPSGIYNEQFF.

The chain carries TRBV14 and TRBJ1-2; D possibly corresponds to TRBD1 (6 bases). The V and J ends lost 4 bases and 6 bases respectively, with 12 bases between them. This CDR3 contains 13 residues. Germline values: CDR1 SGHDN, CDR2 FVKESK. DNA of the CDR3: TGTGCCAGCAGCCTGGGGGGGGCTCATGGCTACACCTTC. As protein: CASSLGGAHGYTF.

The V and J genes are TRBV5-6 and TRBJ1-2; D not certain. The CDR3 spans 14 residues. CDR1 is SGHDT and CDR2 is YYEEEE in the germline V gene. With 0 bases removed from V and 1 base from J, the gap between germline ends came to 7 bases. Here the CDR3 reads CASSLGGSNYGYTF. In DNA form, the CDR3 reads TGTGCCAGCAGCTTGGGAGGCAGTAACTATGGCTACACCTTC.

This chain uses TRBV28 with TRBJ2-7, with TRBD1 matching over 9 bases. Trimming at V came to 4 bases and at J to 5 bases, leaving 9 bases not matched to a gene. The CDR3 consists of 15 residues. The germline V gene has CDR1 MDHEN and CDR2 SYDVKM. CDR3 sequence reads: CASSWTTGGGNEQYF. The CDR3 DNA follows: TGTGCCAGCAGTTGGACGACAGGGGGGGGGAACGAGCAGTACTTC.

J is TRBJ2-1 and V is TRBV5-4, with 16 bases aligning to TRBD2. Per the germline V gene, CDR1 is SGHNT and CDR2 is YYREEE (reference sequence). J was trimmed by 8 bases and V by 4 bases; bases with no gene match: 6. This CDR3 is built from 16 residues. The CDR3 bases are TGTGCCAGCAGCCCACCGGGACTAGCGGGAGGGTATGAGCAGTTCTTC. This sequence encodes CASSPPGLAGGYEQFF. Full variable domain (remainder filled in from reference TRBV5-4 and TRBJ2-1): ETGVTQSPTHLIKTRGQQVTLRCSSQSGHNTVSWYQQALGQGPQFIFQYYREEENGRGNFPPRFSGLQFPNYSSELNVNALELDDSALYLCASSPPGLAGGYEQFFGPGTRLTVL.

This clone was seen just once. This chain connects TRBV6-2 or TRBV6-3 to TRBJ1-5; tentative D call: TRBD1 (5 bases). In germline, CDR1 is MNHEY, CDR2 SVGEGT. The V gene lost 7 bases and the J gene lost 9 bases, with 19 bases spanning the gap. This CDR3 is built from 14 residues. CDR3 nucleotide sequence: TGTGCCAGCAACCCGAAGGGCGGGGGATGGCCCCAGCATTTT. This sequence encodes CASNPKGGGWPQHF.

The rearrangement links TRBV19 to TRBJ1-3, with 7 bases lining up with TRBD1. V lost 3 bases and J lost 3; bases outside the gene matches: 8. The V gene's germline CDR1 is LNHDA and CDR2 SQIVND (reference sequence). This CDR3 spans 16 amino acids. CDR3 DNA: TGTGCCAGTAGTATTGCCGGGACAGACCTTGGAAACACCATATATTTT. Amino acids: CASSIAGTDLGNTIYF.

This chain uses TRBV7-9 with TRBJ2-7; D is uncertain. The CDR3 covers 13 residues. Trimming shortened V by 4 bases and J by 0 bases, and 7 bases separated the two germline ends. CDR1 and CDR2 (germline): SEHNR, FQNEAQ (reference sequence). CDR3 in DNA: TGTGCCAGCAGCTATACGAGCTCCTACGAGCAGTACTTC. Translation: CASSYTSSYEQYF.

This clone was counted once. The chain is built from TRBV4-1 and TRBJ1-2, with a possible D match to TRBD1 (6 bases). There are 15 residues in the CDR3. Germline V lookup: CDR1 MGHRA, CDR2 YSYEKL. Trimming removed 4 bases from V and 4 bases from J, with 16 bases in between. The CDR3 coding sequence is TGCGCCAGCAGCCCGCGAGAGGACAGAGCCTATGGCTACACCTTC. Translating gives CASSPREDRAYGYTF.

V usage is TRBV7-9 and J usage is TRBJ2-5, with D perhaps matching TRBD2 (7 bases). Germline CDR1 and CDR2: SEHNR and FQNEAQ (reference sequence). V gave up 5 bases and J gave up 1 base, with 14 bases separating them. The CDR3 contains 15 residues. The CDR3: CASSPWGGIQETQYF. Here the CDR3 DNA reads TGTGCCAGCAGCCCGTGGGGGGGCATCCAAGAGACCCAGTACTTC.

The gene calls are TRBV7-2 and TRBJ2-2, with 9 bases fitting TRBD1. V shed 6 bases and J 2 bases; nucleotides not matched to a gene: 10. CDR1 and CDR2 (germline): SGHTA, FQGNSA. This CDR3 region has 17 residues. CDR3 nucleotide sequence: TGTGCCAGCAGTTCTACCCCGGGACAGGGTAACACCGGGGAGCTGTTTTTT. Protein: CASSSTPGQGNTGELFF. Variable domain in full (rest from reference TRBV7-2 and TRBJ2-2): GAGVSQSPSNKVTEKGKDVELRCDPISGHTALYWYRQSLGQGLEFLIYFQGNSAPDKSGLPSDRFSAERTGGSVSTLTIQRTQQEDSAVYLCASSSTPGQGNTGELFFGEGSRLTVL.

In this sample, this clone turned up once. DNA for the CDR3: TGCGCCAGCAGCGCCGGGACTAGCGGGAGTACAGATACGCAGTATTTT. Its protein product is CASSAGTSGSTDTQYF. This chain joins TRBV5-1 and TRBJ2-3; 14 positions agree with TRBD2. The J segment lost 3 bases and the V segment lost 4 bases, leaving 4 bases of the junction unmatched. The CDR3 loop spans 16 amino acids. Germline CDR1 reads SGHRS; CDR2 reads YFSETQ.

The CDR3 here is CASSVADSSLFALFSGNTIYF. The CDR3 nucleotides are TGTGCCAGCAGCGTAGCTGACTCGTCCCTCTTCGCCCTCTTCTCTGGAAACACCATATATTTT. The V gene is TRBV9, the J gene TRBJ1-3, with no clear D. Germline V gene data show CDR1 as SGDLS and CDR2 as YYNGEE. CDR3 size: 21 residues. Trimming shortened V by 0 bases and J by 0 bases, and 25 bases separated the two germline ends.

This chain connects TRBV30 to TRBJ1-6; a possible D gene is TRBD1 (5 bases). This CDR3 region has 13 residues. V was trimmed by 1 base and J by 10 bases, leaving 11 bases between them. Germline CDR1 and CDR2: GTSNPN and SVGIG (reference sequence). The CDR3: CAWSGRGGSPLHF. CDR3 sequence (DNA): TGTGCCTGGAGTGGGAGGGGTGGGTCACCCCTCCACTTT. Filled out from reference TRBV30 and TRBJ1-6, the complete variable domain reads SQTIHQWPATLVQPVGSPLSLECTVEGTSNPNLYWYRQAAGRGLQLLFYSVGIGQISSEVPQNLSASRPQDRQFILSSKKLLLSDSGFYLCAWSGRGGSPLHFGNGTRLTVT.

V and J are TRBV19 and TRBJ2-7; 10 nucleotides match TRBD2. The germline V gene encodes CDR1 LNHDA and CDR2 SQIVND (reference sequence). This CDR3 has 16 residues. J gave up 5 bases and V 5 bases, and 12 bases lay outside the gene matches. CDR3 DNA sequence: TGTGCCAGTAGTGCCGACCTTAGCGGGAGGACCGACGAGCAGTACTTC. Protein: CASSADLSGRTDEQYF.

The V gene is TRBV27, the J gene TRBJ1-6; D ambiguous. V was clipped by 5 bases and J by 7 bases, with 15 bases between them. The germline CDR1 and CDR2 sequences are MNHEY and SMNVEV (reference sequence). CDR3 size: 15 residues. CDR3 DNA sequence: TGTGCCAGCAGTCCTGAGGTTGTCTCCAATTCACCCCTCCACTTT. Residues: CASSPEVVSNSPLHF.

The V gene is TRBV7-3, the J gene TRBJ2-1; TRBD2 matches 7 bases. The length of the CDR3 is 12 residues. Germline-derived CDR1 and CDR2 are SGHTA and FQGTGA. V lost 5 bases and J lost 13; bases outside the gene matches: 8. The CDR3 loop reads CASSPGGRDQFF. The CDR3 DNA reads TGTGCCAGCAGCCCCGGGGGGAGGGACCAGTTCTTC. Full variable domain (rest looked up from reference TRBV7-3 and TRBJ2-1): GAGVSQTPSNKVTEKGKYVELRCDPISGHTALYWYRQSLGQGPEFLIYFQGTGAADDSGLPNDRFFAVRPEGSVSTLKIQRTERGDSAVYLCASSPGGRDQFFGPGTRLTVL.

V is TRBV4-1 and J is TRBJ1-5; D is unclear. The CDR3 spans 14 residues. V lost 0 bases to trimming and J lost 7 bases, with 10 bases between them. Germline values: CDR1 MGHRA, CDR2 YSYEKL. CDR3 nucleotide sequence: TGCGCCAGCAGCCAAGAGGAGGGTAAACAGCCCCAGCATTTT. It specifies CASSQEEGKQPQHF.

The rearrangement uses TRBV24-1 and TRBJ2-2, with TRBD1 matching 7 bases. The CDR3 totals 13 residues. Germline CDR1 is KGHDR and CDR2 is SFDVKD. V shed 4 bases, J shed 6 bases, and the junction held 1 base outside the gene matches. CDR3 sequence: CATSDDRAGELFF. CDR3 nucleotides: TGTGCCACCAGTGACGACAGGGCCGGGGAGCTGTTTTTT.

This clone was counted between two and nine times. The J gene is TRBJ1-3, the V gene TRBV10-3; D not resolved. V lost 8 bases and J lost 0, with 8 bases in between. This CDR3 contains 13 residues. Germline V gene data show CDR1 as ENHRY and CDR2 as SYGVKD. CDR3: CAIVASSGNTIYF. CDR3 DNA: TGTGCCATCGTGGCCAGCTCTGGAAACACCATATATTTT.

The V gene is TRBV12-5, the J gene TRBJ2-1, with TRBD2 matching over 13 bases. Trimming took 8 bases from V and 7 from J; bases not matched to a gene: 11. The CDR3 has 16 amino acids. Germline CDR1 and CDR2: LGHNT and FRNRAP. CDR3 nucleotides: TGTGCTAGTCGAGCCCCCGGACTAGCGGGAGCAAATGAGCAGTTCTTC. It encodes CASRAPGLAGANEQFF. The full variable domain, rest sourced from reference TRBV12-5 and TRBJ2-1, is DARVTQTPRHKVTEMGQEVTMRCQPILGHNTVFWYRQTMMQGLELLAYFRNRAPLDDSGMPKDRFSAEMPDATLATLKIQPSEPRDSAVYFCASRAPGLAGANEQFFGPGTRLTVL.

The chain links TRBV6-5 to TRBJ1-5; 8 bases align to TRBD1. CDR1 and CDR2 from the germline V gene are MNHEY and SVGAGI. The ends lost 7 bases at V and 4 bases at J; junction bases unmatched: 9. The CDR3 sequence is 15 residues long. Written as DNA, the CDR3 is TGTGCCAGCACTGCCCTCTGGACAGGGAATCAGCCCCAGCATTTT. Amino acid sequence: CASTALWTGNQPQHF.

The V call is TRBV2, the J call TRBJ2-5; maybe TRBD2 (7 bases). CDR3 size: 15 residues. Germline V CDR1 and CDR2: SNHLY, FYNNEI. Trimming left V 2 bases short and J 3 bases short, with 13 bases between. The CDR3 is CASSEQGLAEETQYF. CDR3 nucleotides: TGTGCCAGCAGTGAACAGGGGCTAGCGGAAGAGACCCAGTACTTC.

In its sample, this clone ranks as medium-sized. The V call is TRBV11-3, the J call TRBJ2-5; D unresolved. The length of the CDR3 is 14 residues. In germline, CDR1 is SGHNT, CDR2 YENEEA. V dropped 0 bases and J dropped 1 base, with 6 bases sitting between them. The CDR3 DNA sequence: TGTGCCAGCAGCTTAGACCCATCCCAAGAGACCCAGTACTTC. Encoded protein: CASSLDPSQETQYF.

The table lists this clone with a few counts. V usage is TRBV27 and J usage is TRBJ1-6, with D unclear. The CDR3 is 12 amino acids. Germline V gene lookup returns CDR1 MNHEY and CDR2 SMNVEV (reference sequence). With 8 bases removed from V and 9 bases from J, the gap between germline ends came to 11 bases. This CDR3 is CASGHGGSPLHF. Here the CDR3 DNA reads TGTGCCAGCGGCCATGGAGGTTCACCCCTCCACTTT.

The chain couples TRBV2 to TRBJ2-3; D not resolved. V lost 5 bases and J lost 4, with 16 bases in between. The CDR3 is made up of 15 amino acids. Germline CDR1 is SNHLY and CDR2 is FYNNEI. The CDR3 bases are TGTGCCAGCAGTTTTACCCCGGGTCGGCCAGATACGCAGTATTTT. It codes for CASSFTPGRPDTQYF.

The chain uses TRBV6-2 or TRBV6-3 and TRBJ2-7; 14 positions agree with TRBD2. The CDR3 has 15 residues. Unmatched junction bases numbered 7, after V lost 5 bases and J lost 7 bases. The germline V gene has CDR1 MNHEY and CDR2 SVGEGT. The CDR3 is CASSRGLAGEREQYF. The DNA of the CDR3 is TGTGCCAGCAGTCGGGGACTAGCGGGAGAAAGGGAGCAGTACTTC.

This chain connects TRBV6-6 to TRBJ2-5, with TRBD1 matching over 11 bases. V was clipped by 2 bases and J by 5 bases; unmatched bases: 4. The length of the CDR3 is 15 residues. CDR1 and CDR2 (germline): MNHNY, SVGAGI (reference sequence). The CDR3 region is CASSYGTGGVETQYF. In DNA form, the CDR3 reads TGTGCCAGCAGTTACGGGACAGGGGGTGTGGAGACCCAGTACTTC.

V gene TRBV5-4 combines with J gene TRBJ2-6; 8 bases are shared with TRBD2. The CDR3 is made up of 18 amino acids. CDR1 is SGHNT, CDR2 YYREEE, per germline (reference sequence). J was trimmed by 0 bases and V by 4 bases; bases with no gene match: 9. Here the CDR3 reads CASSLGPAGVSGANVLTF. The CDR3 coding sequence is TGTGCCAGCAGCCTGGGTCCAGCGGGGGTCTCTGGGGCCAACGTCCTGACTTTC.

The rearrangement uses TRBV25-1 and TRBJ2-5, with D tentatively TRBD1 (6 bases). Germline V gives CDR1 MGHDK, CDR2 SYGVNS. This CDR3 spans 13 amino acids. V lost 6 bases to trimming and J lost 4 bases, with 12 bases between them. This chain's CDR3 is CASSGQMVETQYF. CDR3 in DNA: TGTGCCAGCAGCGGACAGATGGTAGAGACCCAGTACTTC.

The chain recombines TRBV4-1 with TRBJ1-1, with 8 bases lining up with TRBD1. Germline V gene sequence: CDR1 MGHRA, CDR2 YSYEKL. CDR3 length equals 17 residues. The trim removed 5 bases at V and 1 base at J, leaving 12 bases unmatched. The CDR3 nucleotides read TGCGCCAGCAGCTTACAGGGGGGGCTCGACGGGAACACTGAAGCTTTCTTT. Encoded protein: CASSLQGGLDGNTEAFF.